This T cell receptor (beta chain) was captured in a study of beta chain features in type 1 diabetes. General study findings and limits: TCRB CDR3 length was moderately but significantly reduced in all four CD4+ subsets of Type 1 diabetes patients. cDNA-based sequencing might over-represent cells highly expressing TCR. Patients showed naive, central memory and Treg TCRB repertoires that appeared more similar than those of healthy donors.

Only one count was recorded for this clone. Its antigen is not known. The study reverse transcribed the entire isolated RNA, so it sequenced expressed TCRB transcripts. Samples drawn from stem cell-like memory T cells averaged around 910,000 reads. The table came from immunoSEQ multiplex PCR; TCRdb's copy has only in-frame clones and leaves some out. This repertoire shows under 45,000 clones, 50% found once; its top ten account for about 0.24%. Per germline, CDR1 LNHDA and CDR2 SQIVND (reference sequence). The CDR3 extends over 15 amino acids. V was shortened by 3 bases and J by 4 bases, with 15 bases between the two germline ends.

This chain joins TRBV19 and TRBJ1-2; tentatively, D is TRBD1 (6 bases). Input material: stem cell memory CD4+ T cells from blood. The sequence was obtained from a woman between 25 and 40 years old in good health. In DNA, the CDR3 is TGTGCCAGTAGTATGGCACAGGGCCCTTCCTATGGCTACACCTTC. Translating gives CASSMAQGPSYGYTF. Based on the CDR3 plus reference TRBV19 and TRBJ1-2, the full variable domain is DGGITQSPKYLFRKEGQNVTLSCEQNLNHDAMYWYRQDPGQGLRLIYYSQIVNDFQKGDIAEGYSVSREKKESFPLTVTSAQKNPTAFYLCASSMAQGPSYGYTFGSGTRLTVV.